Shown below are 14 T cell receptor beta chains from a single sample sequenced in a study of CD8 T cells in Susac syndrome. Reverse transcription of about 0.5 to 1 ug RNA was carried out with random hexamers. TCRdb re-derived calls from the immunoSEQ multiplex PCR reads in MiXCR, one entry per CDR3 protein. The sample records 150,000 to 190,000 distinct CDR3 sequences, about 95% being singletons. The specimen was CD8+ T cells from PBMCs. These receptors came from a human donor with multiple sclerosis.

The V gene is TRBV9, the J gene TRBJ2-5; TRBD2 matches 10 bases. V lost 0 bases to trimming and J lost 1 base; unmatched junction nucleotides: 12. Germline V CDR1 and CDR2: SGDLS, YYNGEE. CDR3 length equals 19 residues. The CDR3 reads CASSVGLLTSGEFQETQYF. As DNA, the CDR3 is TGTGCCAGCAGCGTAGGCCTCCTTACTAGCGGGGAATTCCAAGAGACCCAGTACTTC. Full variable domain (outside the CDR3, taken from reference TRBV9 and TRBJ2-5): DSGVTQTPKHLITATGQRVTLRCSPRSGDLSVYWYQQSLDQGLQFLIQYYNGEERAKGNILERFSAQQFPDLHSELNLSSLELGDSALYFCASSVGLLTSGEFQETQYFGPGTRLLVL.

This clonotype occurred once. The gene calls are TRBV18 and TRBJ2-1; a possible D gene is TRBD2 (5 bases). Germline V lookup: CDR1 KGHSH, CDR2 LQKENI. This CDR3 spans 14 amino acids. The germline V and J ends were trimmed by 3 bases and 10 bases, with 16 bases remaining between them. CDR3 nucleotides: TGTGCCAGCTCACCGCCGAATGGGGAGATCGAGCAGTTCTTC. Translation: CASSPPNGEIEQFF.

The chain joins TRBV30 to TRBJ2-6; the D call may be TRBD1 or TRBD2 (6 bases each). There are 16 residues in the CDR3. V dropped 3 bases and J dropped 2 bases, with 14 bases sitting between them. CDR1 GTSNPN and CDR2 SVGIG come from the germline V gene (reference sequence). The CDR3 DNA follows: TGTGCCTGGAGCGGGGGTTCAGGGGCTGGGGCCAACGTCCTGACTTTC. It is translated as CAWSGGSGAGANVLTF.

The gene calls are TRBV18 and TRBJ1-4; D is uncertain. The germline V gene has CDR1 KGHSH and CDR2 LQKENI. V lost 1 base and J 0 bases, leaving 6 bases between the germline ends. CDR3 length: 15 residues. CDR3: CASSPLDATNEKLFF. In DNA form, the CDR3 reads TGTGCCAGCTCACCACTGGACGCAACTAATGAAAAACTGTTTTTT.

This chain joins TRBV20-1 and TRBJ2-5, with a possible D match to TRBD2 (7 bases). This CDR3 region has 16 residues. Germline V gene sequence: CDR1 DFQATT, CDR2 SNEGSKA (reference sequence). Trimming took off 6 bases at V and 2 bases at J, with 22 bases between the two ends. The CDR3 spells CSARGARGDLQETQYF. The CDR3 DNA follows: TGCAGTGCCCGGGGGGCGCGGGGCGACTTACAAGAGACCCAGTACTTC.

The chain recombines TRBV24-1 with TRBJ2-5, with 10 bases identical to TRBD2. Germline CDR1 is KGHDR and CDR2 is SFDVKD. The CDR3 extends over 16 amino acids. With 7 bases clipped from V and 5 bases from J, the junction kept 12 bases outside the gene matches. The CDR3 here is CATRIPGLAFRETQYF. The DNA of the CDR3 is TGTGCCACCAGAATCCCGGGACTAGCGTTTCGGGAGACCCAGTACTTC.

CDR3 amino acids: CAWILGGFMNTEAFF. In DNA form, the CDR3 reads TGTGCCTGGATCTTGGGCGGATTCATGAACACTGAAGCTTTCTTT. The rearrangement joins TRBV30 to TRBJ1-1; no definite D call. With 4 bases removed from V and 0 bases from J, the gap between germline ends came to 15 bases. The CDR3 contains 15 residues. Looked up from germline, CDR1 is GTSNPN and CDR2 is SVGIG (reference sequence).

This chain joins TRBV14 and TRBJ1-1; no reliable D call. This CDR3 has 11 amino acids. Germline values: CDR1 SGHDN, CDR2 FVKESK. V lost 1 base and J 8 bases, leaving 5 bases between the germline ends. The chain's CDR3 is CASSQAWEAFF. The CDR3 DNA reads TGTGCCAGCAGCCAAGCGTGGGAAGCTTTCTTT.

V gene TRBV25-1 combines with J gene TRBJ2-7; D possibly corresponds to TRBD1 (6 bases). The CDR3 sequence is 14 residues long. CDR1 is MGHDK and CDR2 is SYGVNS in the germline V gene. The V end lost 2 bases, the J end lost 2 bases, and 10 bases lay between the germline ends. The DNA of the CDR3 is TGTGCCAGCAGTGAACCCGGACAGACCTACGAGCAGTACTTC. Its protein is CASSEPGQTYEQYF.

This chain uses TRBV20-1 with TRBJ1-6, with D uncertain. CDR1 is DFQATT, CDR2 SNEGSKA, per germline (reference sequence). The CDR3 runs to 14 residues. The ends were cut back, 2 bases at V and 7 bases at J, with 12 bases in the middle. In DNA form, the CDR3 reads TGCAGTGCTAGAAGGACCGATGAAAATTCACCCCTCCACTTT. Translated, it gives CSARRTDENSPLHF.

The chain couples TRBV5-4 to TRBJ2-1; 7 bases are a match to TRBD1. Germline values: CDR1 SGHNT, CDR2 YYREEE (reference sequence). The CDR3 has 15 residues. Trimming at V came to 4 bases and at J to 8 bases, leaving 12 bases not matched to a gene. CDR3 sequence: CASSRIPGQTDEQFF. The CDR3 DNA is TGTGCCAGCAGCCGAATACCGGGACAGACCGATGAGCAGTTCTTC.

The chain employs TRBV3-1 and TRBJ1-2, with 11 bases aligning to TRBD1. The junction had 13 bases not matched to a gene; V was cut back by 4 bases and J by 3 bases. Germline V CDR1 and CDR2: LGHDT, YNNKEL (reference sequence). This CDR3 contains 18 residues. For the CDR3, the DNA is TGTGCCAGCAGCCGACACCGGGACAGGGGGATCTATGACTATGGCTACACCTTC. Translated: CASSRHRDRGIYDYGYTF.

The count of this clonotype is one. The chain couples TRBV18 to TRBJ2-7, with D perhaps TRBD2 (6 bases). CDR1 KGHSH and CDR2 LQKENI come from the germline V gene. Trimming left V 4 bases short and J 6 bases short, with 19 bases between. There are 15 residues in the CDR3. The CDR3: CASSRVEGTPTEQYV. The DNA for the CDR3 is TGTGCCAGCTCACGGGTGGAGGGGACCCCTACCGAGCAGTACGTC.

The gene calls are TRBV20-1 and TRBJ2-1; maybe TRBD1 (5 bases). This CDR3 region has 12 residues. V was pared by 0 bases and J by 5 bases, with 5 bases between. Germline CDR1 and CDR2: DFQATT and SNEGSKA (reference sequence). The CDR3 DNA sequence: TGCAGTGCTAGAGACAGGGACAATGAGCAGTTCTTC. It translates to CSARDRDNEQFF.